This T cell receptor beta chain was documented in a study of blood T cell repertoires in COVID-19. Study at large: The United States, Italy and Spain provided the acute and convalescent COVID-19 samples.

Authors' methods: The assay estimated nucleated cells by amplifying reference gene primers. The assay was immunoSEQ multiplex PCR, and TCRdb's table has in-frame clones only and misses some. The V and J calls and clone size were taken over from that table, and D and trimming were inferred from the DNA. This sample yields about 59,000 clones, of which around 70% are seen a single time; around 19% belongs to the top ten. This clone was recorded a few times. The receptor was derived from a woman in her 50s with active or convalescent COVID-19. The sample taken for sequencing was peripheral blood.

The CDR3 DNA reads as TGTGCCAGCAGCCGAGACAGCACCCTCAACGAGCAGTACTTC. Translation gives CASSRDSTLNEQYF. The chain joins TRBV11-2 to TRBJ2-7, with D possibly TRBD1 on 5 matching bases. Germline V CDR1 and CDR2: SGHAT, FQNNGV. V lost 5 bases to trimming and J lost 5 bases, with 16 bases between them. There are 14 residues in the CDR3.